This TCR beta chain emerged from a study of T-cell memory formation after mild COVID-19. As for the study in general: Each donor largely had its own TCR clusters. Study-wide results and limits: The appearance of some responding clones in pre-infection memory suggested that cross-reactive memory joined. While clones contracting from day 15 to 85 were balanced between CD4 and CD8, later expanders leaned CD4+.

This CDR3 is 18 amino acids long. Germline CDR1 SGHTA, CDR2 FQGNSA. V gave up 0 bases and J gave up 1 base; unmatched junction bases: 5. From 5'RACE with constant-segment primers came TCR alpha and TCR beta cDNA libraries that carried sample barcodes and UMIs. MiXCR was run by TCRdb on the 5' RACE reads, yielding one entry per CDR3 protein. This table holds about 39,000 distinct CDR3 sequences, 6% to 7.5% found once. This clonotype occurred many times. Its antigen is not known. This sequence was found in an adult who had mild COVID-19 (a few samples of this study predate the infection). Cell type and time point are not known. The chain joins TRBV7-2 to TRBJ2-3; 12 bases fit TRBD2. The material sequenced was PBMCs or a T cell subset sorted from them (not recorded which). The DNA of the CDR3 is TGTGCCAGCAGCTTAGCGCCCCTAGCGGGAGGGCGCACAGATACGCAGTATTTT. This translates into CASSLAPLAGGRTDTQYF.